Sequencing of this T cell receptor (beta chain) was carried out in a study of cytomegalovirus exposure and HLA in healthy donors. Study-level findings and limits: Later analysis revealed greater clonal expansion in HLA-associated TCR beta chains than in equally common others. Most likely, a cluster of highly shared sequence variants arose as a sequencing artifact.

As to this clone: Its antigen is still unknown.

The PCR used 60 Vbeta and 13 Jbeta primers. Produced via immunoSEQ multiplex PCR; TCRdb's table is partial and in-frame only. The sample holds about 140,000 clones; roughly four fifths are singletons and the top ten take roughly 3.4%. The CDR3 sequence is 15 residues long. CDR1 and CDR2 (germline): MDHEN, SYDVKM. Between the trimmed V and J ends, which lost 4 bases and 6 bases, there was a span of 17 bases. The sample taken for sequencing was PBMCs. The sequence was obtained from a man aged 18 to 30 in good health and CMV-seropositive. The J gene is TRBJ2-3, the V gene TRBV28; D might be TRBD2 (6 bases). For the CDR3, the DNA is TGTGCCAGCAGTTCCTCGGCTAGCGAGGGTGATACGCAGTATTTT. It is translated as CASSSSASEGDTQYF.